What follows are 20 T cell receptor beta chains derived from one specimen sequenced in a study of regulatory T cells in long-lasting Graves disease. Sequencing libraries for TCR beta were prepared with iRepertoire HTBI primers and Arm-PCR of CDR3 regions. Via MiXCR, TCRdb re-called the multiplex PCR reads, giving one row per CDR3 protein. The sample records more than 300,000 distinct CDR3 sequences, roughly 17% being singletons. As for time point: newly diagnosed GD, antithyroid drugs for less than 3 months. Preparation of the TCR library used RNA extracted from PBMCs. These data also formed part of another study, on T cells in Graves' hyperthyroidism and ophthalmopathy.

The material sequenced was peripheral blood mononuclear cells (PBMCs), taken at new diagnosis, from a patient treated with antithyroid drugs. The source is a woman between 18 and 29 years old with Graves disease.

This rearrangement joins TRBV2 to TRBJ1-1, with 10 bases fitting TRBD1. CDR1 is SNHLY, CDR2 FYNNEI, per germline. This CDR3 region has 16 residues. The V gene end was trimmed by 4 bases and the J gene end by 1 base; junction bases not matched to a gene: 6. The CDR3 sequence is CASSGDRGKGNTEAFF. Here the CDR3 DNA reads TGTGCCAGCAGTGGGGACAGGGGCAAAGGGAACACTGAAGCTTTCTTT.

This clonotype has ten or more counts. This chain links TRBV2 with TRBJ2-2; D ambiguous. The CDR3 covers 14 residues. V was shortened by 2 bases and J by 3 bases, with 7 bases between the two germline ends. Per germline, CDR1 SNHLY and CDR2 FYNNEI. CDR3 coding DNA: TGTGCCAGCAGTGAAAGGGCGGACACCGGGGAGCTGTTTTTT. Its protein is CASSERADTGELFF. Supplemented by reference TRBV2 and TRBJ2-2, the full variable domain reads EPEVTQTPSHQVTQMGQEVILRCVPISNHLYFYWYRQILGQKVEFLVSFYNNEISEKSEIFDDQFSVERPDGSNFTLKIRSTKLEDSAMYFCASSERADTGELFFGEGSRLTVL.

This clonotype has a count of ten or more. This chain links TRBV5-1 with TRBJ2-5; 7 bases agree with TRBD1. The CDR3 runs to 14 residues. Germline-derived CDR1 and CDR2 are SGHRS and YFSETQ. Trimming at V came to 0 bases and at J to 7 bases, leaving 6 bases not matched to a gene. The CDR3 sequence is CASSLGGQVATQYF. In nucleotides, the CDR3 is TGCGCCAGCAGCTTGGGCGGACAGGTTGCGACCCAGTACTTC. The whole variable domain, filled in from reference TRBV5-1 and TRBJ2-5, reads KAGVTQTPRYLIKTRGQQVTLSCSPISGHRSVSWYQQTPGQGLQFLFEYFSETQRNKGNFPGRFSGRQFSNSRSEMNVSTLELGDSALYLCASSLGGQVATQYFGPGTRLLVL.

This clonotype has at least ten counts. This chain uses TRBV3-1 with TRBJ2-3, with 7 bases aligning to TRBD2. Per germline, CDR1 LGHDT and CDR2 YNNKEL (reference sequence). The junction had 6 bases not matched to a gene; V was cut back by 0 bases and J by 3 bases. The CDR3 is 16 amino acids. The CDR3 nucleotides are TGTGCCAGCAGCCAAGATTCGGCTAGCGGAACAGATACGCAGTATTTT. Translated: CASSQDSASGTDTQYF.

Remarks on this clonotype: This CDR3 is missing its conserved last phenylalanine or tryptophan, likely due to a read error. The chain joins TRBV11-2 to TRBJ1-1; D is unresolved. V shed 0 bases and J shed 4 bases, with 12 bases lying between them. This CDR3 has 15 residues. Germline assignment: CDR1 SGHAT and CDR2 FQNNGV. The CDR3 bases are TGTGCCAGCAGCTTAGATTTGTCTTCGGGCACTGAAGCTTTCCTT. Translating it yields CASSLDLSSGTEAFL.

Points on this clonotype: With a much larger clone just one base away, this may be a read error. This chain uses TRBV2 with TRBJ2-2, with TRBD1 matching over 7 bases. Germline lookup yields CDR1 SNHLY and CDR2 FYNNEI. V was clipped by 4 bases and J by 6 bases; unmatched bases: 5. The CDR3 is made up of 14 amino acids. The CDR3 DNA follows: TGTGCCAGCAGTGGGGACAGACCCGCCGGGGAGCTGTTTTTT. Its protein product is CASSGDRPAGELFF.

The chain has TRBV6-1 and TRBJ2-7; maybe TRBD2 (6 bases). The germline V gene has CDR1 MNHNS and CDR2 SASEGT. V was shortened by 6 bases and J by 2 bases, with 17 bases between the two germline ends. This CDR3 spans 15 amino acids. The CDR3 nucleotides read TGTGCCAGCAGACCGTTAGCGGACCCAACCTACGAGCAGTACTTC. It encodes CASRPLADPTYEQYF.

This clonotype was detected ten times or more. The chain links TRBV12-3 or TRBV12-4 to TRBJ1-5; D remains unclear. The ends were cut back, 5 bases at V and 7 bases at J, with 15 bases in the middle. This CDR3 has 14 amino acids. The CDR3 DNA is TGTGCCAGCAGTATGCACGTCGGCGACCAGCCCCAGCATTTT. The encoded protein is CASSMHVGDQPQHF.

In its sample, this clonotype was seen many times. The gene calls are TRBV7-8 and TRBJ2-2; 10 bases agree with TRBD1. CDR3 size: 17 residues. Trimming removed 4 bases from V and 7 bases from J; junction bases left unmatched: 12. The germline V gene has CDR1 SGHVS and CDR2 FQNEAQ. This chain's CDR3 is CASSSPRQGAQVGELFF. The CDR3 DNA reads TGTGCCAGCAGCTCCCCCCGACAGGGGGCGCAGGTCGGGGAGCTGTTTTTT.

This clonotype was found a few times. The chain links TRBV28 to TRBJ2-4; 7 nucleotides match TRBD1. Germline values: CDR1 MDHEN, CDR2 SYDVKM. CDR3 size: 15 residues. The J segment lost 3 bases and the V segment lost 3 bases, leaving 5 bases of the junction unmatched. The CDR3 DNA sequence: TGTGCCAGCAGTTTGACAGGGTCGGTCAAAAACATTCAGTACTTC. Translation: CASSLTGSVKNIQYF.

V and J are TRBV6-1 and TRBJ1-1; D gene unclear. Between the trimmed V and J ends, which lost 2 bases and 6 bases, there was a span of 10 bases. The CDR3 length is 13 residues. CDR1 is MNHNS, CDR2 SASEGT, per germline. CDR3 amino acids: CASSEQQGAEAFF. In nucleotides, the CDR3 is TGTGCCAGCAGTGAACAGCAAGGCGCTGAAGCTTTCTTT.

This clonotype has at least ten counts. The chain is built from TRBV11-1 and TRBJ2-1; the match to TRBD2 covers 8 bases. This CDR3 has 15 amino acids. V lost 7 bases and J lost 10; bases outside the gene matches: 15. Germline-derived CDR1 and CDR2 are SGHAT and FQDESV (reference sequence). The CDR3 spells CASKATKRAGGEQFF. DNA for the CDR3: TGTGCCAGCAAAGCTACAAAAAGGGCGGGAGGAGAGCAGTTCTTC. Combining the CDR3 with reference TRBV11-1 and TRBJ2-1 gives the whole variable domain EAEVAQSPRYKITEKSQAVAFWCDPISGHATLYWYRQILGQGPELLVQFQDESVVDDSQLPKDRFSAERLKGVDSTLKIQPAELGDSAMYLCASKATKRAGGEQFFGPGTRLTVL.

The chain recombines TRBV19 with TRBJ1-2, with D possibly matching TRBD1 (5 bases). The CDR3 loop spans 11 amino acids. From germline, CDR1 is LNHDA and CDR2 SQIVND (reference sequence). V was trimmed by 8 bases and J by 7 bases, leaving 11 bases between them. The CDR3 DNA sequence: TGTGCCAGTGGGACGCCCGGTGGCTACACCTTC. It encodes CASGTPGGYTF.

There are many counts of this clonotype. The chain carries TRBV20-1 and TRBJ2-3, with 14 bases that match TRBD2. The J segment lost 4 bases and the V segment lost 3 bases, leaving 3 bases of the junction unmatched. The CDR3 is 15 amino acids. Germline CDR1 DFQATT, CDR2 SNEGSKA (reference sequence). The CDR3 DNA reads TGCAGTGCTAGGGGACTAGCGGGAGAACCAGATACGCAGTATTTT. Translating gives CSARGLAGEPDTQYF.

Only a few counts were recorded for this clonotype. This rearrangement joins TRBV19 to TRBJ2-7; D call uncertain. The CDR3 covers 12 residues. CDR1 and CDR2 from the germline V gene are LNHDA and SQIVND (reference sequence). Trimming cost V 6 bases and J 5 bases, with 11 bases left between them. The CDR3 sequence is CASSPAPHEQYF. In DNA, the CDR3 is TGTGCCAGTAGCCCTGCCCCCCACGAGCAGTACTTC.

This clonotype was seen many times. V is TRBV5-1 and J is TRBJ1-1, with 11 bases matching TRBD1. The CDR3 extends over 16 amino acids. CDR1 SGHRS and CDR2 YFSETQ come from the germline V gene. Trimming took 0 bases from V and 5 from J; bases not matched to a gene: 6. This CDR3 reads CASSLAGDRGGTEAFF. The DNA for the CDR3 is TGCGCCAGCAGCTTGGCCGGGGACAGGGGGGGGACTGAAGCTTTCTTT.

This clonotype was seen repeatedly, ten times or more. This chain uses TRBV7-3 with TRBJ2-1, with D hard to call. V was cut by 1 base and J by 7 bases, with 14 bases left in between. This CDR3 is 15 amino acids long. Per the germline V gene, CDR1 is SGHTA and CDR2 is FQGTGA. The CDR3 sequence is CASSLSPTATNEQFF. For the CDR3, the DNA is TGTGCCAGCAGCTTAAGCCCTACTGCTACGAATGAGCAGTTCTTC.

This clonotype was detected many times. The chain couples TRBV5-1 to TRBJ2-7, with a weak D call TRBD1 (6 bases). The V gene lost 4 bases and the J gene lost 8 bases, with 19 bases spanning the gap. CDR3 size: 14 residues. Germline CDR1 SGHRS, CDR2 YFSETQ. CDR3 sequence (DNA): TGCGCCAGCAGCCCTCGCTCCGGACAGTTTAAGCAGTACTTC. Protein sequence: CASSPRSGQFKQYF.

The genes are TRBV7-9 and TRBJ2-4; 12 nucleotides align to TRBD2. V lost 0 bases, J lost 5 bases, and 8 bases stayed unmatched. CDR3 length: 18 amino acids. CDR1 is SEHNR, CDR2 FQNEAQ, per germline (reference sequence). The CDR3, as DNA: TGTGCCAGCAGCTTAGCGTTGCTAGCGGGAGGGCATCAAAACATTCAGTACTTC. It yields the protein CASSLALLAGGHQNIQYF.

This clonotype was counted at least ten times. The chain is built from TRBV3-1 and TRBJ2-7; weak D call: TRBD2 (5 bases). The CDR3 is made up of 11 amino acids. Trimming took off 7 bases at V and 7 bases at J, with 11 bases between the two ends. Per the germline V gene, CDR1 is LGHDT and CDR2 is YNNKEL (reference sequence). The DNA of the CDR3 is TGTGCCAGCACCAGCACGGGGGAGCAGTACTTC. Translation: CASTSTGEQYF.